These T cell receptor beta chains were read from a single sample in a study of control samples from healthy donors and cancer patients. This table comes from immunoSEQ multiplex PCR, and its TCRdb copy is limited to in-frame clones, with some not included. The repertoire includes 75,000 to 90,000 clones, 75% to 90% of them detected once, and more than 7% sits in the top ten. Input material: blood. The receptor source for this set is a man aged 45-60 years in good health. CDR3s include the opening cysteine and the closing phenylalanine or tryptophan. The D gene is left open where the match is weak. Some rows have no size entry. The others give once, few or many, or a class for an expanded clone.

CDR3nt: TGTGCCATCAGTGAGTCGGGCAGGGCGAGCTCACCCCTCCACTTT; CDR3aa: CAISESGRASSPLHF; j_gene: TRBJ1-6; v_gene: TRBV10-3; d_gene: .; abundance: .
CDR3nt: TGTGCCAGCAGCCCCACCTTGACAGGGCGGAACACCGGGGAGCTGTTTTTT; CDR3aa: CASSPTLTGRNTGELFF; j_gene: TRBJ2-2; v_gene: TRBV11-2; d_gene: TRBD1; abundance: .
CDR3nt: TGTGCCAGCAGGGGACCGGGACAGGGAGATGGCTACACCTTC; CDR3aa: CASRGPGQGDGYTF; j_gene: TRBJ1-2; v_gene: TRBV2; d_gene: TRBD1; abundance: .
CDR3nt: TGTGCCAGCAGCCCGGGACACAATGAGCAGTTCTTC; CDR3aa: CASSPGHNEQFF; j_gene: TRBJ2-1; v_gene: TRBV27; d_gene: .; abundance: .
CDR3nt: TGTGCCAGCAGTTTCAGTTATAAGCGGGGGGCTTTTGTGGCCCAGTACTTC; CDR3aa: CASSFSYKRGAFVAQYF; j_gene: TRBJ2-5; v_gene: TRBV28; d_gene: TRBD2; abundance: .
CDR3nt: TGTGCTAGTGGTTTGGCCACTCCGCGATACGAGCAGTACTTC; CDR3aa: CASGLATPRYEQYF; j_gene: TRBJ2-7; v_gene: TRBV12-5; d_gene: .; abundance: .
CDR3nt: TGCGCCAGCAGCTCAAGAGAGGGGTCCGGAACTGAAGCTTTCTTT; CDR3aa: CASSSREGSGTEAFF; j_gene: TRBJ1-1; v_gene: TRBV4-1; d_gene: .; abundance: .
CDR3nt: TGTGCCAGCAGCTCGGCGGGGGCGTACCAAGAGACCCAGTACTTC; CDR3aa: CASSSAGAYQETQYF; j_gene: TRBJ2-5; v_gene: TRBV3-1/TRBV3-2; d_gene: .; abundance: .
CDR3nt: TGTGCCTGGAGCCCGATGGGTCGCTCCCCCGGGGCCAAAAACATTCAGTACTTC; CDR3aa: CAWSPMGRSPGAKNIQYF; j_gene: TRBJ2-4; v_gene: TRBV30; d_gene: .; abundance: .
CDR3nt: TGTGCCAGCAGATGGGGGCTAGAGACCCAGTACTTC; CDR3aa: CASRWGLETQYF; j_gene: TRBJ2-5; v_gene: TRBV7-9; d_gene: .; abundance: .
CDR3nt: TGCAGCGTTGACACCGGGACACCGCCTAACTATGGCTACACCTTC; CDR3aa: CSVDTGTPPNYGYTF; j_gene: TRBJ1-2; v_gene: TRBV29-1; d_gene: .; abundance: .
CDR3nt: TGCAGCGTTGGAACCAGTAGGGATCGCTACAATGAGCAGTTCTTC; CDR3aa: CSVGTSRDRYNEQFF; j_gene: TRBJ2-1; v_gene: TRBV29-1; d_gene: .; abundance: .
CDR3nt: TGTGCCAGCAGTTACTCGTCCCTACAGGGGTTAGGCTACACCTTC; CDR3aa: CASSYSSLQGLGYTF; j_gene: TRBJ1-2; v_gene: TRBV6-6; d_gene: TRBD1; abundance: .
CDR3nt: TGTGCCAGTAGTATAGCGGTGGGTAGCACAGATACGCAGTATTTT; CDR3aa: CASSIAVGSTDTQYF; j_gene: TRBJ2-3; v_gene: TRBV19; d_gene: .; abundance: .
CDR3nt: TGTGCCATCGCGCAGGGACAGAATAATTCACCCCTCCACTTT; CDR3aa: CAIAQGQNNSPLHF; j_gene: TRBJ1-6; v_gene: TRBV10-3; d_gene: TRBD1; abundance: .
CDR3nt: TGTGCCAGCAGCTTGGACAGGGGATATGATGGCTACACCTTC; CDR3aa: CASSLDRGYDGYTF; j_gene: TRBJ1-2; v_gene: TRBV5-4; d_gene: TRBD1; abundance: .
CDR3nt: TGTGCCAGCAGTGAAAGTTGGCTAGCGGGATTCCAAGAGACCCAGTACTTC; CDR3aa: CASSESWLAGFQETQYF; j_gene: TRBJ2-5; v_gene: TRBV6-1; d_gene: TRBD2; abundance: .
CDR3nt: TGTGCCAGCAGCTTAGGCAGACTTGACCTTCGGGAGACCCAGTACTTC; CDR3aa: CASSLGRLDLRETQYF; j_gene: TRBJ2-5; v_gene: TRBV11-1; d_gene: .; abundance: .
CDR3nt: TGTGCCAGCAGTGGAAGTGGGGGTGGCAATCAGCCCCAGCATTTT; CDR3aa: CASSGSGGGNQPQHF; j_gene: TRBJ1-5; v_gene: TRBV2; d_gene: .; abundance: .
CDR3nt: TGTGCCAGCAGCTTGGGACCGGGGATCTACAATGAGCAGTTCTTC; CDR3aa: CASSLGPGIYNEQFF; j_gene: TRBJ2-1; v_gene: TRBV5-6; d_gene: .; abundance: few
CDR3nt: TGTGCCAGCAGCCTTCAAGCGGCTTCCTACAATGAGCAGTTCTTC; CDR3aa: CASSLQAASYNEQFF; j_gene: TRBJ2-1; v_gene: TRBV7-3; d_gene: .; abundance: .
CDR3nt: TGTGCCAGTAGTCTCAGCGGGAGCACAGATACGCAGTATTTT; CDR3aa: CASSLSGSTDTQYF; j_gene: TRBJ2-3; v_gene: TRBV19; d_gene: .; abundance: few
CDR3nt: TGTGCCAGCAGCCGGGACCACATCTCCTACAATGAGCAGTTCTTC; CDR3aa: CASSRDHISYNEQFF; j_gene: TRBJ2-1; v_gene: TRBV9; d_gene: .; abundance: .
CDR3nt: TGCGCCAGCAGCCCTGGCAGTTGGACAGGGATCGGCAATCAGCCCCAGCATTTT; CDR3aa: CASSPGSWTGIGNQPQHF; j_gene: TRBJ1-5; v_gene: TRBV5-1; d_gene: TRBD1; abundance: .
CDR3nt: TGTGCCACCAGCCTAGACAGAGGCTCCTACGAGCAGTACTTC; CDR3aa: CATSLDRGSYEQYF; j_gene: TRBJ2-7; v_gene: TRBV15; d_gene: .; abundance: once
CDR3nt: TGCGCCAGCAGCCCGACAGGGAGCTCCTATAATTCACCCCTCCACTTT; CDR3aa: CASSPTGSSYNSPLHF; j_gene: TRBJ1-6; v_gene: TRBV5-1; d_gene: TRBD1; abundance: once
CDR3nt: TGTGCCAGCAGCTTATTATCGCTGGTGCGGAACACCGGGGAGCTGTTTTTT; CDR3aa: CASSLLSLVRNTGELFF; j_gene: TRBJ2-2; v_gene: TRBV11-2; d_gene: .; abundance: .
CDR3nt: TGTGCCAGCAAACCGGGACACAGAGATTCACCCCTCCACTTT; CDR3aa: CASKPGHRDSPLHF; j_gene: TRBJ1-6; v_gene: TRBV2; d_gene: .; abundance: .
CDR3nt: TGTGCCAGCAGCCTCGCCCGGACGGAACTAAATGAGCAGTTCTTC; CDR3aa: CASSLARTELNEQFF; j_gene: TRBJ2-1; v_gene: TRBV7-2; d_gene: .; abundance: .
CDR3nt: TGTGCCAGCAGTTACGGACAGGAGAACTATGGCTACACCTTC; CDR3aa: CASSYGQENYGYTF; j_gene: TRBJ1-2; v_gene: TRBV6-5; d_gene: TRBD1; abundance: .
CDR3nt: TGTGCCAGCAGTTATAGCCCTCAGGGGGAGACCCAGTACTTC; CDR3aa: CASSYSPQGETQYF; j_gene: TRBJ2-5; v_gene: TRBV6-5; d_gene: .; abundance: .
CDR3nt: TGTGCCAGCAGGGGTTCTCTTCGGTATGGCTACACCTTC; CDR3aa: CASRGSLRYGYTF; j_gene: TRBJ1-2; v_gene: TRBV2; d_gene: .; abundance: .
CDR3nt: TGTGCCAGCAGCCCCCCGGGGGGGTACACTGAAGCTTTCTTT; CDR3aa: CASSPPGGYTEAFF; j_gene: TRBJ1-1; v_gene: TRBV7-2; d_gene: .; abundance: .
CDR3nt: TGTGCCACCAGTGATTCGGGGGGGCCGGGAGAGACCCAGTACTTC; CDR3aa: CATSDSGGPGETQYF; j_gene: TRBJ2-5; v_gene: TRBV24-1; d_gene: TRBD2; abundance: .
CDR3nt: TGTGCCAGCAGCTCAAATAGCGGGGGGGGCACAGATACGCAGTATTTT; CDR3aa: CASSSNSGGGTDTQYF; j_gene: TRBJ2-3; v_gene: TRBV11-2; d_gene: TRBD2; abundance: .
CDR3nt: TGCGCCAGCAGCTACGACAGGGTTCGCTCCTACAATGAGCAGTTCTTC; CDR3aa: CASSYDRVRSYNEQFF; j_gene: TRBJ2-1; v_gene: TRBV4-1; d_gene: TRBD1; abundance: .
CDR3nt: TGTGCCAGCAGCCCCCGTACAGGGGCCGGCTACACCTTC; CDR3aa: CASSPRTGAGYTF; j_gene: TRBJ1-2; v_gene: TRBV5-6; d_gene: TRBD1; abundance: few
CDR3nt: TGTGCCAGCAGCTTGCACGGGGGAAACTATGGCTACACCTTC; CDR3aa: CASSLHGGNYGYTF; j_gene: TRBJ1-2; v_gene: TRBV5-4; d_gene: .; abundance: .
CDR3nt: TGCGCCAGCAGCACGACTCATAGCTCCTACAATGAGCAGTTCTTC; CDR3aa: CASSTTHSSYNEQFF; j_gene: TRBJ2-1; v_gene: TRBV5-1; d_gene: .; abundance: few
CDR3nt: TGCGCCAGCAGCCTTGGGACAGGGGGTACCTTGGAGACCCAGTACTTC; CDR3aa: CASSLGTGGTLETQYF; j_gene: TRBJ2-5; v_gene: TRBV4-3; d_gene: TRBD1; abundance: .
CDR3nt: TGTGCCAGCTCATCGGGACAGGGGGGTGAAAAACTGTTTTTT; CDR3aa: CASSSGQGGEKLFF; j_gene: TRBJ1-4; v_gene: TRBV18; d_gene: TRBD1; abundance: .
CDR3nt: TGTGCCACCAGCAGAGAGATTATGGCGGGGGTTCACCCAAACACCGGGGAGCTGTTTTTT; CDR3aa: CATSREIMAGVHPNTGELFF; j_gene: TRBJ2-2; v_gene: TRBV15; d_gene: TRBD2; abundance: .
CDR3nt: TGTGCCAGCAGCCCCTGGACAGGGTTGGGGGAGCAGTACTTC; CDR3aa: CASSPWTGLGEQYF; j_gene: TRBJ2-7; v_gene: TRBV7-9; d_gene: TRBD1; abundance: few
CDR3nt: TGTGCCAGCATTCCCATCCATAGCAATCAGCCCCAGCATTTT; CDR3aa: CASIPIHSNQPQHF; j_gene: TRBJ1-5; v_gene: TRBV6-5; d_gene: .; abundance: .
CDR3nt: TGTGCCAGCAGTTACTCTTCAGGGGTGAACGAGCAGTACTTC; CDR3aa: CASSYSSGVNEQYF; j_gene: TRBJ2-7; v_gene: TRBV6-6; d_gene: .; abundance: .
CDR3nt: TGTGCCAGTAGTACCACCGGGACGGGGGAAGGACAGCCCCAGCATTTT; CDR3aa: CASSTTGTGEGQPQHF; j_gene: TRBJ1-5; v_gene: TRBV19; d_gene: .; abundance: .
CDR3nt: TGTGCCAGCTCACCCCTAGGCGGGGAAAACACCGGGGAGCTGTTTTTT; CDR3aa: CASSPLGGENTGELFF; j_gene: TRBJ2-2; v_gene: TRBV18; d_gene: .; abundance: .
CDR3nt: TGTGCCAGCAGGGCCCTTCTGGGGGACCTTGCTGAAGCTTTCTTT; CDR3aa: CASRALLGDLAEAFF; j_gene: TRBJ1-1; v_gene: TRBV27; d_gene: .; abundance: .
CDR3nt: TGTGCCACCAGCAGCCAGGGACGGCTATCGGGGTCTGAAGCTTTCTTT; CDR3aa: CATSSQGRLSGSEAFF; j_gene: TRBJ1-1; v_gene: TRBV15; d_gene: .; abundance: .
CDR3nt: TGCGCCAGCAGTGAACCAGGGCAGGGTGGAAACACCATATATTTT; CDR3aa: CASSEPGQGGNTIYF; j_gene: TRBJ1-3; v_gene: TRBV10-1; d_gene: .; abundance: .
CDR3nt: TGTGCCTGGTCTTCCACCGGGGAGCTGTTTTTT; CDR3aa: CAWSSTGELFF; j_gene: TRBJ2-2; v_gene: TRBV30; d_gene: .; abundance: .
CDR3nt: TGCGCCAGCAGCTTGGAGGGCTATTCACCCCTCCACTTT; CDR3aa: CASSLEGYSPLHF; j_gene: TRBJ1-6; v_gene: TRBV5-1; d_gene: .; abundance: .
CDR3nt: TGTGCCAGTAGTGTTAGAGCATCCTATGGCTACACCTTC; CDR3aa: CASSVRASYGYTF; j_gene: TRBJ1-2; v_gene: TRBV19; d_gene: .; abundance: .
CDR3nt: TGTGCCAGCAGCTTAATAGGGGATTGGGGAAACACCATATATTTT; CDR3aa: CASSLIGDWGNTIYF; j_gene: TRBJ1-3; v_gene: TRBV11-2; d_gene: .; abundance: once
CDR3nt: TGTGCCAGCAGGAACGGGTGGGGGGATTCACCCCTCCACTTT; CDR3aa: CASRNGWGDSPLHF; j_gene: TRBJ1-6; v_gene: TRBV6-5; d_gene: .; abundance: .